This is a list of T cell receptor beta chains from one sample in a study of low-dose radiotherapy and immunotherapy resistance in tumors. A single record per CDR3 protein comes from TCRdb applying MiXCR to the reads. The sample lists 57,000 or so distinct CDR3 sequences, 20% to 25% occurring once. The sequencing here drew on PBMCs, taken before treatment. The receptors derive from a male donor with prostate cancer. CDR3s include the opening cysteine and the closing phenylalanine or tryptophan. Fields, in order: clone size, D gene, V gene, J gene, CDR3 protein, CDR3 DNA. A D gene is named only where the DNA matches it firmly. Clone size is stated in some rows and not others, as once, few, many or a class when expanded.

>many|TRBD2|TRBV29-1|TRBJ2-1
CSVEGIAGGSLNEQFF
TGCAGCGTTGAGGGAATAGCGGGAGGATCCCTCAATGAGCAGTTCTTC
>many|-|TRBV6-1|TRBJ2-2
CASRPIQGVTGELFF
TGTGCCAGCAGACCTATACAGGGAGTCACCGGGGAGCTGTTTTTT
>-|TRBD2|TRBV28|TRBJ2-3
CASSFAAGGPDTQYF
TGTGCCAGCAGTTTTGCGGCGGGGGGGCCGGATACGCAGTATTTT
>many|TRBD2|TRBV19|TRBJ2-7
CASRGTSGGLYEQYF
TGTGCCAGTAGGGGGACGAGCGGGGGCCTCTACGAGCAGTACTTC
>-|-|TRBV7-9|TRBJ2-5
CASSSPGDQETQNF
TGTGCCAGCAGCTCCCCAGGGGATCAAGAGACCCAGAACTTC
>few|TRBD2|TRBV5-1|TRBJ2-1
CASSWTSGSYEQFF
TGCGCCAGCAGCTGGACTAGCGGGAGCTATGAGCAGTTCTTC
>-|-|TRBV20-1|TRBJ2-2
CSARGPGNTGELFF
TGCAGTGCTAGAGGTCCTGGTAACACCGGGGAGCTGTTTTTT
>many|-|TRBV6-4|TRBJ1-5
CASSTGPDQPQHF
TGTGCCAGCAGTACAGGGCCGGATCAGCCCCAGCATTTT
>many|-|TRBV5-3|TRBJ1-1
CASTLLGEIFTEAFF
TGTGCCAGCACGCTCCTCGGGGAGATTTTCACTGAAGCTTTCTTT
>medium-sized|TRBD1|TRBV29-1|TRBJ1-2
CSVGPGQGGGYTF
TGCAGCGTTGGTCCGGGACAGGGAGGTGGCTACACCTTC
>many|-|TRBV19|TRBJ2-7
CASSAQTAGNYEQYF
TGTGCCAGTAGTGCCCAGACAGCCGGTAACTACGAGCAGTACTTC
>many|TRBD1|TRBV5-1|TRBJ2-7
CASSMTGGSYEQYF
TGCGCCAGCAGCATGACAGGGGGAAGCTACGAGCAGTACTTC
>many|-|TRBV28|TRBJ1-1
CASPRGTEAFF
TGTGCCAGCCCCCGGGGGACTGAAGCTTTCTTT
>few|TRBD2|TRBV9|TRBJ2-5
CASSVDSGGRQETQYF
TGTGCCAGCAGCGTAGACTCGGGAGGGCGGCAAGAGACCCAGTACTTC
>many|-|TRBV5-1|TRBJ1-6
CASSLEGSNNSPLHF
TGCGCCAGCAGCTTGGAAGGGAGTAATAATTCACCCCTCCACTTT
>-|-|TRBV6-5|TRBJ1-2
CASSYDYSYGYTF
TGTGCCAGCAGTTACGATTACAGTTATGGCTACACCTTC
>medium-sized|-|TRBV20-1|TRBJ2-3
CSAKRLYTQYF
TGCAGTGCCAAAAGGTTATATACGCAGTATTTT
>many|-|TRBV2|TRBJ2-2
CATRGPLNTGELFF
TGTGCCACACGGGGACCGTTGAACACCGGGGAGCTGTTTTTT
>many|TRBD1|TRBV7-9|TRBJ2-7
CASSPHPDRVGYEQYF
TGTGCCAGCAGCCCGCACCCCGACAGGGTAGGCTACGAGCAGTACTTC
>many|-|TRBV6-1|TRBJ2-5
CASTGRIQETQYF
TGTGCCAGCACGGGCAGGATTCAAGAGACCCAGTACTTC
>many|-|TRBV28|TRBJ2-1
CASSLIGRLYNEQFF
TGTGCCAGCAGTTTAATCGGCCGGCTCTACAATGAGCAGTTCTTC
>many|-|TRBV28|TRBJ2-5
CASSLGGQQETQYF
TGTGCCAGCAGTTTAGGGGGACAACAAGAGACCCAGTACTTC
>many|-|TRBV10-3|TRBJ2-3
CAISEGRGTDTQYF
TGTGCCATCAGTGAGGGCAGGGGCACAGATACGCAGTATTTT
>-|-|TRBV5-4|TRBJ2-5
CASSSRQVGETQYF
TGTGCCAGCAGCTCGAGACAGGTCGGAGAGACCCAGTACTTC
>once|TRBD1|TRBV14|TRBJ2-1
CASSRLQGAGTYNEQFF
TGTGCCAGCAGCCGATTACAGGGGGCAGGGACTTACAATGAGCAGTTCTTC
>many|-|TRBV4-2|TRBJ2-1
CASSQVQENNEQFF
TGTGCCAGCAGCCAAGTACAGGAGAACAATGAGCAGTTCTTC
>many|-|TRBV3-1|TRBJ2-7
CASSQGVGAAQYF
TGTGCCAGCAGCCAAGGGGTCGGGGCTGCGCAGTACTTC
>many|TRBD1|TRBV7-9|TRBJ2-2
CASSVGQGYTGELFF
TGTGCCAGCAGCGTGGGACAGGGGTACACCGGGGAGCTGTTTTTT
>many|-|TRBV30|TRBJ2-1
CAWHRGRVSYNEQFF
TGTGCCTGGCATCGAGGGCGGGTCTCCTACAATGAGCAGTTCTTC
>many|TRBD2|TRBV3-1|TRBJ2-7
CASSQGLAGGPNEQYF
TGTGCCAGCAGCCAAGGACTAGCGGGAGGGCCGAACGAGCAGTACTTC
>-|TRBD2|TRBV5-1|TRBJ2-7
CASSHTGTSGRAAEQYF
TGCGCCAGCAGCCACACCGGGACTAGCGGGAGGGCTGCCGAGCAGTACTTC
>many|-|TRBV5-1|TRBJ2-7
CASSFEGPREQYF
TGCGCCAGCAGCTTCGAAGGACCTCGTGAGCAGTACTTC
>few|-|TRBV2|TRBJ1-5
CASRATQSNQPQHF
TGTGCCAGCAGGGCGACACAAAGCAATCAGCCCCAGCATTTT
>many|-|TRBV5-1|TRBJ2-7
CASSSRVGGGYEQYF
TGCGCCAGCAGCTCCCGTGTTGGGGGAGGCTACGAGCAGTACTTC
>many|-|TRBV12-3/TRBV12-4|TRBJ1-4
CASSSRAEEKLFF
TGTGCCAGCAGTTCTAGGGCTGAAGAAAAACTGTTTTTT
>-|-|TRBV28|TRBJ1-6
CASSPGLNNFLHF
TGTGCCAGCAGCCCCGGCCTGAATAATTTTCTCCACTTT
>-|-|TRBV6-5|TRBJ1-6
CASGGGWDSPLHF
TGTGCCAGCGGGGGCGGGTGGGATTCACCCCTCCACTTT
>many|-|TRBV5-1|TRBJ1-5
CASSGGIGQPQHF
TGCGCCAGCAGTGGTGGTATAGGTCAGCCCCAGCATTTT
>many|-|TRBV11-2|TRBJ2-7
CASLGRSYEQYF
TGTGCCAGCCTGGGCAGGTCCTACGAGCAGTACTTC
>many|-|TRBV19|TRBJ2-1
CASSLPGGRNEQFF
TGTGCCAGTAGTCTCCCCGGTGGTAGGAATGAGCAGTTCTTC
>many|-|TRBV18|TRBJ2-5
CASSGGLQETQYF
TGTGCCAGCTCCGGTGGGCTTCAAGAGACCCAGTACTTC
>-|TRBD1|TRBV6-2/TRBV6-3|TRBJ1-5
CASSYPTGVGGQPQHF
TGTGCCAGCAGTTACCCGACAGGGGTCGGTGGTCAGCCCCAGCATTTT
>many|TRBD2|TRBV5-4|TRBJ2-5
CASSSGLAGVETQYF
TGTGCCAGCAGCTCGGGACTAGCGGGGGTTGAGACCCAGTACTTC
>many|TRBD1|TRBV30|TRBJ1-1
CAWSVLRMGQANTEAFF
TGTGCCTGGAGTGTACTCCGTATGGGACAGGCAAACACTGAAGCTTTCTTT
>few|-|TRBV5-8|TRBJ2-2
CASSLRLNTGELFF
TGTGCCAGCAGCTTACGGTTGAACACCGGGGAGCTGTTTTTT
>-|TRBD2|TRBV5-1|TRBJ2-1
CASSNDPTSGYNEQFF
TGCGCCAGCAGCAACGACCCGACTAGCGGGTACAATGAGCAGTTCTTC
>many|-|TRBV30|TRBJ1-5
CAWREGRGYNQPQHF
TGTGCCTGGAGGGAGGGACGGGGGTACAATCAGCCCCAGCATTTT
>many|TRBD1|TRBV3-1|TRBJ2-7
CASSQGSQGQGEQYF
TGTGCCAGCAGCCAAGGATCACAGGGACAGGGGGAGCAGTACTTC
>many|-|TRBV9|TRBJ1-1
CASSARSDLGTEAFF
TGTGCCAGCAGCGCAAGATCGGACCTAGGGACTGAAGCTTTCTTT
>many|TRBD2|TRBV30|TRBJ2-2
CASRTSGTRELFF
TGTGCCTCACGGACTAGCGGGACGAGGGAGCTGTTTTTT
>-|-|TRBV5-4|TRBJ1-1
CASSLPGSLGGNTEAFF
TGCGCCAGCAGCTTGCCGGGCAGCCTGGGCGGTAACACTGAAGCTTTCTTT
>many|TRBD1|TRBV20-1|TRBJ1-4
CSAMGGGGTNEKLFF
TGCAGTGCTATGGGAGGGGGCGGAACTAATGAAAAACTGTTTTTT
>many|TRBD2|TRBV9|TRBJ2-5
CASSVAHSGGDQETQYF
TGTGCCAGCAGCGTAGCCCATAGCGGGGGGGACCAAGAGACCCAGTACTTC
>many|TRBD1|TRBV7-6|TRBJ2-1
CASSTKTGGGYNEQFF
TGTGCCAGCAGCACAAAGACAGGGGGCGGTTACAATGAGCAGTTCTTC
>many|TRBD1|TRBV28|TRBJ2-5
CASSYRDRRGETQYF
TGTGCCAGCAGTTACCGGGACAGGAGGGGGGAGACCCAGTACTTC
>many|-|TRBV7-9|TRBJ1-5
CASSQDSSNQPQHF
TGTGCCAGCAGCCAGGACAGCTCCAATCAGCCCCAGCATTTT
>few|-|TRBV28|TRBJ1-1
CASFDRGRATEAFF
TGTGCCAGCTTTGATCGGGGGAGGGCCACTGAAGCTTTCTTT
>medium-sized|TRBD1|TRBV5-4|TRBJ1-2
CASSLGEGANYGYTF
TGTGCCAGCAGCTTGGGTGAGGGGGCGAACTATGGCTACACCTTC
>many|TRBD2|TRBV5-1|TRBJ2-3
CASSETSGTTDTQYF
TGCGCCAGCAGCGAAACTAGCGGAACCACAGATACGCAGTATTTT
>many|-|TRBV7-8|TRBJ1-5
CASARGDFNQPQHF
TGTGCCAGCGCTCGGGGGGACTTTAATCAGCCCCAGCATTTT